This TCR beta chain originates from a study of regulatory T cells in long-lasting Graves disease. Study results and limitations: The number of shared public clonotypes was higher in persistent patients (around 2,500) than new patients (966). Examination was confined to peripheral blood, excluding thyroid tissue.

Researchers made TCR beta libraries by using iRepertoire HTBI primers and running Arm-PCR on CDR3 regions. TCRdb fed the multiplex PCR reads into MiXCR, producing one record per CDR3 protein. Here the sample spans approximately 690,000 distinct CDR3 sequences, about 32% being singletons. Germline V gene data show CDR1 as MNHNS and CDR2 as SASEGT. V lost 6 bases to trimming and J lost 4 bases; unmatched junction nucleotides: 4. The CDR3 runs 13 residues. This clonotype occurred many times. Its antigen is not identified. Time point here: persistent/refractory GD, antithyroid drugs over 5 years with positive TRAb. Construction of the TCR library relied on RNA isolated from PBMCs. Xi'an, China, was home to the endocrinology department that provided patients.

This TCR derives from a female donor with Graves disease. Sample: peripheral blood mononuclear cells (PBMCs), taken when the disease was refractory, from a patient treated with antithyroid drugs. This rearrangement joins TRBV6-1 to TRBJ1-2, with 8 bases fitting TRBD1. In nucleotides, the CDR3 is TGTGCCAGCAGCGCTACAGGGGGCTATGGCTACACCTTC. Translated: CASSATGGYGYTF.